These T cell receptor beta chains were read from a single sample in a study of blood T cell repertoires in COVID-19. Measured with immunoSEQ multiplex PCR; TCRdb has only the in-frame clones, and not every one. The data show more than 300,000 clones, approximately 89% seen once. Sequenced input: peripheral blood. These receptor sequences come from a woman in her late teens or twenties who had recovered from COVID-19. The CDR3 runs from the conserved cysteine through the conserved F or W. Fields, in order: V gene, J gene, clone size, D gene, CDR3 DNA, CDR3 protein. D genes are given only for firm matches. Size is omitted from some rows. Given values are once, few, many or a class for expanded clones.

V gene: TRBV6-5
J gene: TRBJ1-2
clone size: -
D gene: TRBD1
CDR3 DNA: TGTGCCAGCAGTAGACAGGGTTTATCTGTCGGCTACACCTTC
CDR3 protein: CASSRQGLSVGYTF

V gene: TRBV20-1
J gene: TRBJ2-3
clone size: once
D gene: -
CDR3 DNA: TGCAGTGCTGGGGCGGCAGATACGCAGTATTTT
CDR3 protein: CSAGAADTQYF

V gene: TRBV2
J gene: TRBJ2-1
clone size: -
D gene: TRBD2
CDR3 DNA: TGTGCCAGCACTTATAGCGGGAGGGCCGTAGATGAGCAGTTCTTC
CDR3 protein: CASTYSGRAVDEQFF

V gene: TRBV5-4
J gene: TRBJ2-1
clone size: -
D gene: TRBD1
CDR3 DNA: TGTGCCAGCAGCGAAACGATGACAGGGGGCCGTGAGCAGTTCTTC
CDR3 protein: CASSETMTGGREQFF

V gene: TRBV19
J gene: TRBJ1-5
clone size: few
D gene: -
CDR3 DNA: TGTGCCAGTAGTCCCCAGGGTACGGACAATCAGCCCCAGCATTTT
CDR3 protein: CASSPQGTDNQPQHF

V gene: TRBV5-4
J gene: TRBJ2-3
clone size: -
D gene: -
CDR3 DNA: TGTGCCAGCAGCTTAGCATCAGGGGCAGATACGCAGTATTTT
CDR3 protein: CASSLASGADTQYF

V gene: TRBV6-5
J gene: TRBJ1-2
clone size: -
D gene: TRBD1
CDR3 DNA: TGTGCCAGCAGTTACCTGGACAGGTGGGTCTATGGCTACACCTTC
CDR3 protein: CASSYLDRWVYGYTF

V gene: TRBV29-1
J gene: TRBJ2-5
clone size: -
D gene: TRBD1
CDR3 DNA: TGCCAGGGGGAAGAGACCCAGTACTTC
CDR3 protein: CQGEETQYF

V gene: TRBV30
J gene: TRBJ2-1
clone size: -
D gene: TRBD2
CDR3 DNA: TGTGCCTGGAGTGTAGAGCTAGCGGGAGGGCGTGAGCAGTTCTTC
CDR3 protein: CAWSVELAGGREQFF

V gene: TRBV4-3
J gene: TRBJ2-3
clone size: -
D gene: TRBD2
CDR3 DNA: TGCGCCAGCAGGCAGGGGACTAGCGGAACAGATACGCAGTATTTT
CDR3 protein: CASRQGTSGTDTQYF

V gene: TRBV4-3
J gene: TRBJ2-1
clone size: -
D gene: TRBD2
CDR3 DNA: TGCGCCAGCAGCCAGGTCACTAGCGGGAGGGCCGGCAATGAGCAGTTCTTC
CDR3 protein: CASSQVTSGRAGNEQFF

V gene: TRBV7-2
J gene: TRBJ2-1
clone size: -
D gene: -
CDR3 DNA: TGTGCCAGCAGCTTACAGAGGGAAGAGCAGTTCTTC
CDR3 protein: CASSLQREEQFF

V gene: TRBV4-1
J gene: TRBJ2-2
clone size: once
D gene: TRBD2
CDR3 DNA: TGCGCCAGCAGCCAAGACGGACTAGCGGGAGAGGAGCTGTTTTTT
CDR3 protein: CASSQDGLAGEELFF

V gene: TRBV9
J gene: TRBJ1-1
clone size: few
D gene: TRBD1
CDR3 DNA: TGTGCCAGCAGCGCAACCGGGACAGGGGAATCCCCGGGGACTGAAGCTTTCTTT
CDR3 protein: CASSATGTGESPGTEAFF

V gene: TRBV2
J gene: TRBJ1-2
clone size: -
D gene: -
CDR3 DNA: TGTGCCACCACATTTACACGGCGGGGTTCTACTAACTATGGCTACACCTTC
CDR3 protein: CATTFTRRGSTNYGYTF

V gene: TRBV7-7
J gene: TRBJ2-1
clone size: -
D gene: TRBD2
CDR3 DNA: TGTGCCAGCAGCTTAGTAGACAGCGGGAAGCAGTTCTTC
CDR3 protein: CASSLVDSGKQFF

V gene: TRBV7-2
J gene: TRBJ2-3
clone size: -
D gene: -
CDR3 DNA: TGTGCCAGCAGCTTAGGAGTGGGGCTATCTGGCACAGATACGCAGTATTTT
CDR3 protein: CASSLGVGLSGTDTQYF

V gene: TRBV20-1
J gene: TRBJ1-4
clone size: -
D gene: TRBD1
CDR3 DNA: TGCAGTGCTAGTGGACAGGGTGGGGAGGATGAAAAACTGTTTTTT
CDR3 protein: CSASGQGGEDEKLFF

V gene: TRBV25-1
J gene: TRBJ1-3
clone size: -
D gene: -
CDR3 DNA: TGTGCCAGCAGTGAATACATGGGCGCTGGAAACACCATATATTTT
CDR3 protein: CASSEYMGAGNTIYF

V gene: TRBV6-5
J gene: TRBJ2-3
clone size: once
D gene: -
CDR3 DNA: TGTGCCAGCAGGAAGAGACTAGGGTCAGATACGCAGTATTTT
CDR3 protein: CASRKRLGSDTQYF

V gene: TRBV19
J gene: TRBJ2-5
clone size: -
D gene: TRBD2
CDR3 DNA: TGTGCCAGTAGTTGGGGGGTAGCGGGAGGGCCGGAGACCCAGTACTTC
CDR3 protein: CASSWGVAGGPETQYF

V gene: TRBV30
J gene: TRBJ1-5
clone size: -
D gene: -
CDR3 DNA: TGTGCCTGGAGTGGGCCCAGGTGGGGCTATAGCAATCAGCCCCAGCATTTT
CDR3 protein: CAWSGPRWGYSNQPQHF

V gene: TRBV3-1/TRBV3-2
J gene: TRBJ1-1
clone size: -
D gene: -
CDR3 DNA: TGTGCCAGCAGCCAAGATGCGGGGTATCGTTTTGCTGAAGCTTTCTTT
CDR3 protein: CASSQDAGYRFAEAFF

V gene: TRBV7-8
J gene: TRBJ1-2
clone size: -
D gene: TRBD1
CDR3 DNA: TGTGCCAGCAGCTTAACCGGGACAGACTATGGCTACACCTTC
CDR3 protein: CASSLTGTDYGYTF

V gene: TRBV3-1/TRBV3-2
J gene: TRBJ2-1
clone size: -
D gene: -
CDR3 DNA: TGTGCCAGCAGCCATTTGGGAGATGAGCAGTTCTTC
CDR3 protein: CASSHLGDEQFF

V gene: TRBV5-1
J gene: TRBJ1-6
clone size: -
D gene: TRBD1
CDR3 DNA: TGCGCCAGCAGCGGTAATGGACAGGGGGGTTCACCCCTCCACTTT
CDR3 protein: CASSGNGQGGSPLHF

V gene: TRBV25-1
J gene: TRBJ2-5
clone size: -
D gene: -
CDR3 DNA: TGTGCCAGCAGTGAAACCGTGATCCTTGGACATCGTGAAGAGACCCAGTACTTC
CDR3 protein: CASSETVILGHREETQYF

V gene: TRBV9
J gene: TRBJ2-1
clone size: -
D gene: -
CDR3 DNA: TGTGCCAGCAGCGTAGCGGTGTACAATGAGCAGTTCTTC
CDR3 protein: CASSVAVYNEQFF

V gene: TRBV19
J gene: TRBJ2-2
clone size: -
D gene: TRBD2
CDR3 DNA: TGTGCCAGCCTGCCTAGAGCGGGAGGTCACACCGGGGAGCTGTTTTTT
CDR3 protein: CASLPRAGGHTGELFF

V gene: TRBV9
J gene: TRBJ1-1
clone size: -
D gene: TRBD1
CDR3 DNA: TGTGCCAGCAGCACTAGCCGGACAGGGAAGGAGGCTGAAGCTTTCTTT
CDR3 protein: CASSTSRTGKEAEAFF

V gene: TRBV21-1
J gene: TRBJ1-6
clone size: -
D gene: -
CDR3 DNA: TGTGCCAGCCAACAGGGCCCCTGTAATTCACCCCTCCACTTT
CDR3 protein: CASQQGPCNSPLHF